Following are 11 T cell receptor beta chains from one sample sequenced in a study of T-cell reconstitution after alpha-beta-depleted transplantation in children. Unique molecular identifiers were incorporated during preparation of the TCRbeta library. A single record per CDR3 protein comes from TCRdb applying MiXCR to the PCR reads. The sample has 350,000 to 400,000 distinct CDR3 sequences, about 20% seen once; the top ten hold 3.5% to 4%. Sequencing was performed on PBMCs from the stem cell graft donor, taken from the stem cell graft. The receptors here all came from a human donor who donated a stem cell graft to a child with acute myeloid leukemia.

A few counts support this clonotype. V gene TRBV10-3 combines with J gene TRBJ1-1; TRBD1 agrees at 10 bases. Germline assignment: CDR1 ENHRY and CDR2 SYGVKD. CDR3 size: 16 residues. J was trimmed by 3 bases and V by 7 bases; bases with no gene match: 11. CDR3 in amino acids: CAINGATGGPDTEAFF. The DNA for the CDR3 is TGTGCCATCAACGGGGCGACAGGGGGCCCGGACACTGAAGCTTTCTTT.

This rearrangement joins TRBV29-1 to TRBJ2-7; D is unclear. The CDR3 is 14 residues long. V shed 0 bases and J shed 2 bases, with 11 bases lying between them. Per the germline V gene, CDR1 is SQVTM and CDR2 is ANQGSEA. Here the CDR3 reads CSVEDAGGTYEQYF. Written as DNA, the CDR3 is TGCAGCGTTGAAGATGCCGGCGGAACCTACGAGCAGTACTTC.

V usage is TRBV12-3 or TRBV12-4 and J usage is TRBJ2-1; TRBD2 aligns across 8 bases. The CDR3 has 15 amino acids. The V segment lost 5 bases and the J segment 6 bases; nucleotides outside the gene matches: 9. CDR3 nucleotides: TGTGCCAGCAGTCCTAGCGGGCCTGCTGGCAATGAGCAGTTCTTC. Translating it yields CASSPSGPAGNEQFF.

The genes are TRBV5-6 and TRBJ2-7; perhaps TRBD2 as D (7 bases). The CDR3 runs 17 residues. The germline gives CDR1 SGHDT, CDR2 YYEEEE. V lost 7 bases and J 3 bases, leaving 26 bases between the germline ends. CDR3 in DNA: TGTGCCAGCGATAAAGGCCCGAGAAGAGGGGGGGTCTACGAGCAGTACTTC. This translates into CASDKGPRRGGVYEQYF.

The rearrangement joins TRBV12-3 or TRBV12-4 to TRBJ1-1; no definite D call. V was shortened by 3 bases and J by 2 bases, with 7 bases between the two germline ends. CDR3 size: 13 residues. Here the CDR3 reads CASSFFDNTEAFF. The CDR3 bases are TGTGCCAGCAGTTTTTTTGATAACACTGAAGCTTTCTTT.

The sample holds one count of this clonotype. The chain carries TRBV2 and TRBJ1-1; unclear D gene. Germline-derived CDR1 and CDR2 are SNHLY and FYNNEI. V was pared by 6 bases and J by 7 bases, with 6 bases between. The CDR3 runs to 10 residues. The CDR3: CASRGNEAFF. CDR3 DNA: TGTGCCAGCAGAGGAAATGAAGCTTTCTTT.

This clonotype was seen a handful of times. This sequence joins TRBV9 and TRBJ2-3; 9 bases match TRBD1. The germline V gene encodes CDR1 SGDLS and CDR2 YYNGEE. This CDR3 is 15 amino acids long. Trimming at V came to 4 bases and at J to 3 bases, leaving 6 bases not matched to a gene. CDR3 in DNA: TGTGCCAGCAGCCTGGGGGACAGGGAGACAGATACGCAGTATTTT. It yields the protein CASSLGDRETDTQYF.

In this sample, this clonotype turned up a few times. The chain's CDR3 is CASSEVTGGPLHF. CDR3 nucleotides: TGTGCCAGCAGTGAAGTGACAGGCGGACCCCTCCACTTT. The chain is built from TRBV12-3 or TRBV12-4 and TRBJ1-6, with a weak D call TRBD1 (6 bases). CDR3 length: 13 residues. Trimming stripped 5 bases from V and 12 bases from J, with 14 bases between.

This clonotype was seen ten or more times. The chain employs TRBV12-3 or TRBV12-4 and TRBJ2-5; 12 nucleotides match TRBD2. V shed 2 bases, J shed 0 bases, and the junction held 4 bases outside the gene matches. The length of the CDR3 is 17 residues. The CDR3 DNA reads as TGTGCCAGCAGTTTACGGGCTAGCGGGAGGGACCAAGAGACCCAGTACTTC. Its protein is CASSLRASGRDQETQYF.

The genes are TRBV12-3 or TRBV12-4 and TRBJ1-4; D perhaps matches TRBD1 (5 bases). This CDR3 comprises 16 residues. Between the trimmed V and J ends, which lost 3 bases and 0 bases, there was a span of 11 bases. The CDR3 protein is CASSFTGHATNEKLFF. CDR3 nucleotides: TGTGCCAGCAGTTTCACAGGCCATGCAACTAATGAAAAACTGTTTTTT.

The chain links TRBV7-2 to TRBJ1-4; no reliable D call. The V end lost 3 bases, the J end lost 0 bases, and 5 bases lay between the germline ends. Germline lookup yields CDR1 SGHTA and CDR2 FQGNSA. CDR3 length equals 14 residues. CDR3 coding DNA: TGTGCCAGCAGCTTTACAGCAACTAATGAAAAACTGTTTTTT. Amino acids: CASSFTATNEKLFF.